One TCR beta chain is described in this entry. The antigen remains unidentified. Clones were sequenced by immunoSEQ multiplex PCR, and TCRdb holds only the in-frame ones, with some missing. Of around 61,000 clones detected, roughly 84% appear once; the ten largest clones hold under 0.6%. The sample comes from a study of OX40 agonist ivuxolimab in advanced cancers. Whole-study context: Patients with prior anti-PD-1, anti-PD-L1 or anti-CTLA-4 therapy were eligible; 40% to 45% had some.

CDR1 MDHEN and CDR2 SYDVKM come from the germline V gene. This CDR3 contains 13 residues. Trimming took 8 bases from V and 0 from J, leaving 10 bases between them. Study-wide results and limits: The specificity for antigen of the expanded peripheral T cells was not determined.

J is TRBJ1-2 and V is TRBV28; no clear D. The sequences come from CD4+ or CD8+ T cells sorted from blood, collected in a trial of the OX40 agonist ivuxolimab. The receptor comes from an adult with an advanced solid tumor such as melanoma, head and neck, liver or kidney cancer. CDR3 in amino acids: CASRPASNYGYTF. The CDR3 DNA reads as TGTGCCAGCCGACCTGCCTCTAACTATGGCTACACCTTC.